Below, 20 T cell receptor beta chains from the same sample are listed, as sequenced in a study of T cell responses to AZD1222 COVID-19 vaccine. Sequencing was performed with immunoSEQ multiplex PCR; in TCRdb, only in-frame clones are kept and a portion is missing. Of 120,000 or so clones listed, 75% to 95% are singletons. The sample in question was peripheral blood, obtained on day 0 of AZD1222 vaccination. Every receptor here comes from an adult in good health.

The CDR3: CAISESGTSDEQYF. In nucleotides, the CDR3 is TGTGCCATCAGTGAATCTGGCACTAGCGACGAGCAGTACTTC. J is TRBJ2-7 and V is TRBV10-3; 7 bases agree with TRBD2. This CDR3 contains 14 residues. The germline gives CDR1 ENHRY, CDR2 SYGVKD. V lost 3 bases to trimming and J lost 5 bases; unmatched junction nucleotides: 7.

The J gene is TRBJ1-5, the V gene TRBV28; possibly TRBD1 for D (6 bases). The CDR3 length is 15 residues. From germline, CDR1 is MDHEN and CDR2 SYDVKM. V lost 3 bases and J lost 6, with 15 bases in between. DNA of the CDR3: TGTGCCAGCAGTTTCGGACCTTTGGGGGCTCAGCCCCAGCATTTT. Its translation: CASSFGPLGAQPQHF.

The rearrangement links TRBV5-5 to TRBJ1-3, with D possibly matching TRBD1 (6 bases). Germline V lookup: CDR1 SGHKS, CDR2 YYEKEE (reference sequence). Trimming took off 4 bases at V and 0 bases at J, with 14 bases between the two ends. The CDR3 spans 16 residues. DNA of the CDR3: TGTGCCAGCAGCGCTTGGACAGCGAACTCTGGAAACACCATATATTTT. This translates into CASSAWTANSGNTIYF.

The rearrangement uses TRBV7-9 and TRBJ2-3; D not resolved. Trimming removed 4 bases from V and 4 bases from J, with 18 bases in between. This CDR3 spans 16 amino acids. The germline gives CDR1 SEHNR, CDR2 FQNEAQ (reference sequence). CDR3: CASSYTRALRSDTQYF. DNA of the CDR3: TGTGCCAGCAGCTACACCCGGGCCCTAAGGTCAGATACGCAGTATTTT.

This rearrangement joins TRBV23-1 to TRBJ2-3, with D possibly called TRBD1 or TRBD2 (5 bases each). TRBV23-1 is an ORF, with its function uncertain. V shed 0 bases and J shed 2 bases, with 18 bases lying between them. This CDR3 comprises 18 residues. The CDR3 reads CASSQSGGRTEPTDTQYF. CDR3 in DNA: TGCGCCAGCAGTCAATCTGGGGGTAGAACAGAGCCCACAGATACGCAGTATTTT.

CDR3 region: CASSSALGQYF. The CDR3 bases are TGTGCCAGCAGTTCCGCCCTCGGGCAGTACTTC. This sequence joins TRBV27 and TRBJ2-7; D gene ambiguous. The CDR3 sequence is 11 residues long. Germline V gives CDR1 MNHEY, CDR2 SMNVEV (reference sequence). Trimming cost V 4 bases and J 9 bases, with 10 bases left between them.

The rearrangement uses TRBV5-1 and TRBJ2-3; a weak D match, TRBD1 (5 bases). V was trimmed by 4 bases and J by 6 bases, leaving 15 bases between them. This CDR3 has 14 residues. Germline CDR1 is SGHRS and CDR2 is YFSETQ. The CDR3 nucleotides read TGCGCCAGCAGCCCGACAGCCTATGTTGATACGCAGTATTTT. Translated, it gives CASSPTAYVDTQYF.

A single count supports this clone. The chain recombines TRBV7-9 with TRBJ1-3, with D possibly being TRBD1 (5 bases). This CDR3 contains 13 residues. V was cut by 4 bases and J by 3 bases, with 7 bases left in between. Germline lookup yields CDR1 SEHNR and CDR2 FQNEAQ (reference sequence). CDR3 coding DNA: TGTGCCAGCAGCTCCAGGGTTGGAAACACCATATATTTT. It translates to CASSSRVGNTIYF.

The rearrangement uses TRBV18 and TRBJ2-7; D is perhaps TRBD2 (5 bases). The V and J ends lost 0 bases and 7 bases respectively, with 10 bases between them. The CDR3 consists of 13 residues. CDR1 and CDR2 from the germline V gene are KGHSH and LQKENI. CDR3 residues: CASSPPSSGEQYF. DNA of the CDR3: TGTGCCAGCTCACCACCGAGCTCGGGGGAGCAGTACTTC.

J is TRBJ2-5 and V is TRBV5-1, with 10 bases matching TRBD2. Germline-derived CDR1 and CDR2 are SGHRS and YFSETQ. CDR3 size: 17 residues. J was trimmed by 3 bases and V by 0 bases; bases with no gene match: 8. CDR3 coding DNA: TGCGCCAGCAGCTTGGGGCTAGCGGGAGCCGGGGAAGAGACCCAGTACTTC. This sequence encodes CASSLGLAGAGEETQYF.

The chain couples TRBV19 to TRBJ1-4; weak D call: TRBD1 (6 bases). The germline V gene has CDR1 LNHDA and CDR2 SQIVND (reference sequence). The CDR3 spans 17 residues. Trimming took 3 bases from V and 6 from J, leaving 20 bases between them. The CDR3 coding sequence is TGTGCCAGTAGTATGTTCCCTGCGGGCAGGGGCGATGAAAAACTGTTTTTT. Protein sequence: CASSMFPAGRGDEKLFF.

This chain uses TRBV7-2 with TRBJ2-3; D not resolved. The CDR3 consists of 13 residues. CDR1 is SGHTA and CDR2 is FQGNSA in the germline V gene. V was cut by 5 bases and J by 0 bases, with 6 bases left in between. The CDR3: CASSRSSTDTQYF. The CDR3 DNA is TGTGCCAGCAGCCGATCTAGCACAGATACGCAGTATTTT.

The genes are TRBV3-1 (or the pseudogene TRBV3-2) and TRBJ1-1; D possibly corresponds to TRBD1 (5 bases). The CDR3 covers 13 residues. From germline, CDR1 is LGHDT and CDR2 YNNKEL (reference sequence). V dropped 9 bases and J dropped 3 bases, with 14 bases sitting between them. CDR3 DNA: TGTGCCAGTTCGGGACTCGGAGACACTGAAGCTTTCTTT. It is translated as CASSGLGDTEAFF.

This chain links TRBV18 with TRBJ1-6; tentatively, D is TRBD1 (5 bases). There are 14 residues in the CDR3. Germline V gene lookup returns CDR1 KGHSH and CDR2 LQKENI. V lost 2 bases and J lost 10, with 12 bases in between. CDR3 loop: CASSPAGTESPLHF. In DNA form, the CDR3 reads TGTGCCAGCTCACCAGCAGGGACCGAATCACCCCTCCACTTT.

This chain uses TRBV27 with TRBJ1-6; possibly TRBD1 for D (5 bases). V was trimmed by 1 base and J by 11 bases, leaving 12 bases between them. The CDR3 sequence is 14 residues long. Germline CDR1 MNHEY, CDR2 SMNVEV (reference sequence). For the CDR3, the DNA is TGTGCCAGCAGTTTATGGGGGGAACAGGCACCCCTCCACTTT. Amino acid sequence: CASSLWGEQAPLHF.

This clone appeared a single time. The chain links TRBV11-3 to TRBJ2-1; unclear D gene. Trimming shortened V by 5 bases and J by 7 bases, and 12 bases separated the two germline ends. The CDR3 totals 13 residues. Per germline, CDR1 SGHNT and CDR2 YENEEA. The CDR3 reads CASSPSNNNEQFF. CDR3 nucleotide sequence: TGTGCCAGCAGCCCAAGTAACAATAATGAGCAGTTCTTC.

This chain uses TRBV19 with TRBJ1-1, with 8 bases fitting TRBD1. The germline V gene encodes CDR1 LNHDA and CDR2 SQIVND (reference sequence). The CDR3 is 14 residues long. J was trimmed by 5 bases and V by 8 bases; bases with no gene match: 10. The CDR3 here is CASVVWTGMTEAFF. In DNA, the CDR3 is TGTGCCAGTGTCGTATGGACAGGGATGACTGAAGCTTTCTTT.

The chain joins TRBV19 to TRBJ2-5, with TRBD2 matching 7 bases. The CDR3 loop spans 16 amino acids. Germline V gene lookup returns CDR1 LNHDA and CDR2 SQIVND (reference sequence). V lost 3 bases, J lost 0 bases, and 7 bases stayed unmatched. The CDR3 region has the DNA TGTGCCAGTAGTATGGGAGCGGGACCGTACCAAGAGACCCAGTACTTC. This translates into CASSMGAGPYQETQYF.

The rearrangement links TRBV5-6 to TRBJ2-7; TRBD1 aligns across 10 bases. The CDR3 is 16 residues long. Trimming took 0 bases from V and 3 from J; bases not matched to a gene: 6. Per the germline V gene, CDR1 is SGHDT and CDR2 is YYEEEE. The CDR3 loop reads CASSLGGTGVYYEQYF. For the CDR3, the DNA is TGTGCCAGCAGCTTGGGCGGGACAGGGGTTTACTACGAGCAGTACTTC.

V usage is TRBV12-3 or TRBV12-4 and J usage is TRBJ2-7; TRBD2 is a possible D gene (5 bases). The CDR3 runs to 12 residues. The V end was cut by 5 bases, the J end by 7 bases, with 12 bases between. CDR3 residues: CASSRTPREQYF. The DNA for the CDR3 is TGTGCCAGCAGTAGGACTCCGAGGGAGCAGTACTTC.